The 32 T cell receptor beta chains below all came from one sample that was sequenced in a study of cytomegalovirus exposure and HLA in healthy donors (dated by TCRdb to about 2017). The receptor library was made with the immunoSEQ multiplex PCR assay. The multiplex PCR relied on a mix of 60 forward primers for TCR Vbeta segments and 13 reverse primers for TCR Jbeta segments. What TCRdb holds here is the immuneACCESS table cut down to in-frame rearrangements. Part of the clones is not present; checked against another copy, under half of the missing clones reflect an unresolved V gene, and the others are unexplained. The sample table lists some 150,000 clones, about 79% of them with a count of one. Jointly, the top ten make up less than 0.9% of the sample. The specimen sequenced was PBMCs. The receptors here all came from a female donor in good health and CMV-seronegative.

The rearrangement links TRBV5-8 to TRBJ2-5, with D possibly matching TRBD2 (5 bases). V was pared by 4 bases and J by 5 bases, with 24 bases between. Germline V lookup: CDR1 SGHTS, CDR2 YDEGEE. The length of the CDR3 is 17 residues. The CDR3 nucleotides read TGTGCCAGCAGCCCACTGGTAGGAGGTTCGGGTACGGAGACCCAGTACTTC. This sequence encodes CASSPLVGGSGTETQYF.

The chain joins TRBV27 to TRBJ2-3; 8 bases map to TRBD1. CDR1 is MNHEY and CDR2 is SMNVEV in the germline V gene (reference sequence). The junction had 5 bases not matched to a gene; V was cut back by 5 bases and J by 10 bases. The CDR3 length is 12 residues. CDR3 sequence (DNA): TGTGCCAGCAGTCCGGGACAGGCGGCGCAGTATTTT. Its protein product is CASSPGQAAQYF.

The V and J genes are TRBV7-3 and TRBJ2-2; weak D call: TRBD1 (6 bases). The CDR3 consists of 13 residues. With 3 bases removed from V and 5 bases from J, the gap between germline ends came to 7 bases. Per germline, CDR1 SGHTA and CDR2 FQGTGA. The CDR3 bases are TGTGCCAGCAGCTTCACAGGGACCGGGGAGCTGTTTTTT. It is translated as CASSFTGTGELFF. The whole variable domain, filled in from reference TRBV7-3 and TRBJ2-2, reads GAGVSQTPSNKVTEKGKYVELRCDPISGHTALYWYRQSLGQGPEFLIYFQGTGAADDSGLPNDRFFAVRPEGSVSTLKIQRTERGDSAVYLCASSFTGTGELFFGEGSRLTVL.

A few counts support this clone. CDR3: CASSLGQGAFF. CDR3 nucleotides: TGTGCCAGCAGCTTGGGACAGGGGGCTTTCTTT. The chain recombines TRBV5-4 with TRBJ1-1; 8 bases align to TRBD1. Germline trimming cut 0 bases from V and 11 bases from J; bases unmatched to any gene: 0. This CDR3 contains 11 residues. CDR1 and CDR2 (germline): SGHNT, YYREEE (reference sequence).

The rearrangement joins TRBV29-1 to TRBJ2-7; D may be TRBD2 (5 bases). The CDR3 loop spans 13 amino acids. Germline CDR1 is SQVTM and CDR2 is ANQGSEA. The V end lost 3 bases, the J end lost 7 bases, and 16 bases lay between the germline ends. CDR3 in amino acids: CSVDLGGAREQYF. CDR3 in DNA: TGCAGCGTTGACCTAGGAGGTGCGAGGGAGCAGTACTTC.

The V gene is TRBV5-5, the J gene TRBJ1-4; maybe TRBD1 (6 bases). The ends were cut back, 1 base at V and 4 bases at J, with 8 bases in the middle. This CDR3 spans 14 amino acids. Germline V gene data show CDR1 as SGHKS and CDR2 as YYEKEE (reference sequence). The CDR3 spells CASSLRTDNEKLFF. For the CDR3, the DNA is TGTGCCAGCAGCTTGCGGACAGATAATGAAAAACTGTTTTTT.

The chain joins TRBV5-1 to TRBJ2-5; 10 bases agree with TRBD2. The J call may be incorrect, as the DNA end agrees better with TRBJ2-7. Germline CDR1 is SGHRS and CDR2 is YFSETQ. The length of the CDR3 is 15 residues. The CDR3 region is CASSSSSGGPYEQYF. For the CDR3, the DNA is TGCGCCAGCAGCTCCAGTAGCGGGGGGCCCTACGAGCAGTACTTC.

The chain uses TRBV6-1 and TRBJ1-3; D not certain. Trimming stripped 2 bases from V and 7 bases from J, with 6 bases between. Germline V gene data show CDR1 as MNHNS and CDR2 as SASEGT. This CDR3 has 12 residues. CDR3 in DNA: TGTGCCAGCAGTGAATCGAGGAACACCATATATTTT. It translates to CASSESRNTIYF.

CDR3 in DNA: TGTGCCAGCAGTGAAGAACGGACAGGGATCTACGAGCAGTACTTC. This gives the protein CASSEERTGIYEQYF. The V gene is TRBV6-1, the J gene TRBJ2-7, with 8 bases lining up with TRBD1. Germline V gene data show CDR1 as MNHNS and CDR2 as SASEGT. The CDR3 covers 15 residues. V trimming: 1 base; J trimming: 3 bases; junction bases outside the gene matches: 5.

The J gene is TRBJ2-1, the V gene TRBV9; D unclear. Looked up from germline, CDR1 is SGDLS and CDR2 is YYNGEE. The CDR3 runs to 13 residues. Trimming stripped 4 bases from V and 3 bases from J, with 8 bases between. The CDR3 region has the DNA TGTGCCAGCAGCCGAGGTAACTACAATGAGCAGTTCTTC. This translates into CASSRGNYNEQFF.

The V and J genes are TRBV28 and TRBJ1-3; D is undetermined. The CDR3 is made up of 19 amino acids. Trimming cost V 3 bases and J 0 bases, with 21 bases left between them. Per the germline V gene, CDR1 is MDHEN and CDR2 is SYDVKM. The chain's CDR3 is CASSFLALALDRSGNTIYF. The CDR3 region has the DNA TGTGCCAGCAGTTTTCTGGCTTTGGCGCTAGACCGCTCTGGAAACACCATATATTTT.

V usage is TRBV7-2 and J usage is TRBJ2-7, with D possibly being TRBD2 (6 bases). In germline, CDR1 is SGHTA, CDR2 FQGNSA. Trimming took off 5 bases at V and 3 bases at J, with 11 bases between the two ends. The CDR3 runs to 13 residues. As DNA, the CDR3 is TGTGCCAGCAGCCTTAGCGGCTACTACGAGCAGTACTTC. Amino acids: CASSLSGYYEQYF.

The chain joins TRBV5-1 to TRBJ2-6; TRBD1 might be the D (6 bases). Germline V gene data show CDR1 as SGHRS and CDR2 as YFSETQ. The V gene lost 7 bases and the J gene lost 0 bases, with 14 bases spanning the gap. The CDR3 covers 16 residues. CDR3 in amino acids: CASREGVGSGANVLTF. CDR3 nucleotides: TGCGCCAGCCGCGAGGGGGTGGGCTCTGGGGCCAACGTCCTGACTTTC.

A few counts support this clone. The rearrangement joins TRBV5-1 to TRBJ2-7; TRBD1 matches 9 bases. CDR1 and CDR2 (germline): SGHRS, YFSETQ. Trimming at V came to 6 bases and at J to 3 bases, leaving 4 bases not matched to a gene. CDR3 length equals 13 residues. The CDR3 coding sequence is TGCGCCAGCACCGGGACAGGGCGCTACGAGCAGTACTTC. Its translation is CASTGTGRYEQYF.

This clone was observed a handful of times. The chain joins TRBV4-3 to TRBJ2-2; D might be TRBD2 (5 bases). Trimming left V 1 base short and J 5 bases short, with 14 bases between. This CDR3 comprises 16 residues. The germline V gene has CDR1 LGHNA and CDR2 YSLEER. CDR3 residues: CASSQAPERSTGELFF. CDR3 coding DNA: TGCGCCAGCAGCCAAGCTCCCGAGCGGTCGACCGGGGAGCTGTTTTTT.

The CDR3 nucleotides are TGTGCCATCGCTCCAGACTCCTACGAGCAGTACTTC. As protein: CAIAPDSYEQYF. The gene calls are TRBV10-3 and TRBJ2-7; D call uncertain. The germline V and J ends were trimmed by 8 bases and 0 bases, with 8 bases remaining between them. The CDR3 contains 12 residues. The germline gives CDR1 ENHRY, CDR2 SYGVKD.

The chain employs TRBV27 and TRBJ2-3; TRBD1 matches 7 bases. Per germline, CDR1 MNHEY and CDR2 SMNVEV (reference sequence). The CDR3 has 16 residues. J lost 2 bases, V lost 1 base, and 6 bases had no gene match. For the CDR3, the DNA is TGTGCCAGCAGTTTATGGGCAGGGGGAGACACAGATACGCAGTATTTT. Translating gives CASSLWAGGDTDTQYF.

V is TRBV5-5 and J is TRBJ2-2, with D tentatively TRBD2 (6 bases). The V end lost 2 bases, the J end lost 8 bases, and 16 bases lay between the germline ends. The CDR3 consists of 15 residues. Germline V gene sequence: CDR1 SGHKS, CDR2 YYEKEE (reference sequence). Here the CDR3 DNA reads TGTGCCAGCAGCTTCCCCCCGGGGGTAGGGGGGGAGCTGTTTTTT. Its protein product is CASSFPPGVGGELFF.

The genes are TRBV27 and TRBJ2-6; 11 bases match TRBD1. CDR1 MNHEY and CDR2 SMNVEV come from the germline V gene (reference sequence). With 9 bases clipped from V and 2 bases from J, the junction kept 9 bases outside the gene matches. The CDR3 spans 17 residues. In DNA, the CDR3 is TGTGCCAGTACAAGGACAGGGGGCGCCGCTGGGGCCAACGTCCTGACTTTC. Translating gives CASTRTGGAAGANVLTF.

The V call is TRBV7-9, the J call TRBJ2-1; 9 nucleotides align to TRBD2. V shed 6 bases, J shed 1 base, and the junction held 10 bases outside the gene matches. The CDR3 has 17 residues. The germline gives CDR1 SEHNR, CDR2 FQNEAQ (reference sequence). This CDR3 is CASSSLAGGPSYNEQFF. CDR3 nucleotides: TGTGCCAGCAGTTCTCTTGCGGGAGGGCCGTCCTACAATGAGCAGTTCTTC.

The J gene is TRBJ1-1, the V gene TRBV5-6; D gene uncertain. Per germline, CDR1 SGHDT and CDR2 YYEEEE. Trimming removed 4 bases from V and 10 bases from J, with 11 bases in between. The CDR3 consists of 11 residues. The CDR3 sequence is CASSQQSGAFF. DNA for the CDR3: TGTGCCAGCAGCCAACAGTCAGGAGCTTTCTTT. The entire variable domain, with the rest obtained from reference TRBV5-6 and TRBJ1-1, is as follows: DAGVTQSPTHLIKTRGQQVTLRCSPKSGHDTVSWYQQALGQGPQFIFQYYEEEERQRGNFPDRFSGHQFPNYSSELNVNALLLGDSALYLCASSQQSGAFFGQGTRLTVV.

The chain's CDR3 is CASSQQGVSAFF. The CDR3 coding sequence is TGTGCCAGCAGTCAACAGGGGGTTAGTGCTTTCTTT. The rearrangement links TRBV2 to TRBJ1-1; 8 bases agree with TRBD1. Germline V lookup: CDR1 SNHLY, CDR2 FYNNEI. After removal of 5 bases from V and 11 bases from J, the junction contained 7 bases not matched to a gene. CDR3 size: 12 residues.

The CDR3 loop is CASSPPGLAAGEQFF. The CDR3 DNA is TGTGCCAGCTCCCCGCCGGGACTAGCAGCGGGTGAGCAGTTCTTC. V gene TRBV18 combines with J gene TRBJ2-1, with TRBD2 matching 9 bases. Germline CDR1 KGHSH, CDR2 LQKENI. The CDR3 loop spans 15 amino acids. V lost 6 bases, J lost 9 bases, and 12 bases stayed unmatched. The full variable domain, with the rest looked up from reference TRBV18 and TRBJ2-1, is NAGVMQNPRHLVRRRGQEARLRCSPMKGHSHVYWYRQLPEEGLKFMVYLQKENIIDESGMPKERFSAEFPKEGPSILRIQQVVRGDSAAYFCASSPPGLAAGEQFFGPGTRLTVL.

This clone was found a few times. This sequence joins TRBV4-2 and TRBJ2-7, with 7 bases that match TRBD2. CDR1 LGHNA and CDR2 YNFKEQ come from the germline V gene. The junction had 12 bases not matched to a gene; V was cut back by 3 bases and J by 4 bases. The CDR3 length is 16 residues. The CDR3 here is CASSQRPGTTSYEQYF. The CDR3 region has the DNA TGTGCCAGCAGCCAGCGTCCGGGGACTACTAGTTACGAGCAGTACTTC.

V usage is TRBV6-4 and J usage is TRBJ2-1, with D hard to call. Germline V gives CDR1 MRHNA, CDR2 SNTAGT. Trimming removed 8 bases from V and 7 bases from J, with 6 bases in between. The CDR3 has 10 residues. The CDR3: CASFRNEQFF. Written as DNA, the CDR3 is TGTGCCAGCTTTAGAAATGAGCAGTTCTTC.

As DNA, the CDR3 is TGTGCCAGTAGTACCCAGGGGTCGAAAGGATACAATGAGCAGTTCTTC. Translating gives CASSTQGSKGYNEQFF. The chain uses TRBV19 and TRBJ2-1, with D perhaps TRBD1 (6 bases). This CDR3 is built from 16 residues. Germline CDR1 reads LNHDA; CDR2 reads SQIVND (reference sequence). V lost 4 bases and J lost 4, with 17 bases in between. The variable domain in full, with the rest retrieved from reference TRBV19 and TRBJ2-1, is DGGITQSPKYLFRKEGQNVTLSCEQNLNHDAMYWYRQDPGQGLRLIYYSQIVNDFQKGDIAEGYSVSREKKESFPLTVTSAQKNPTAFYLCASSTQGSKGYNEQFFGPGTRLTVL.

This clone occurred a few times. This rearrangement joins TRBV6-1 to TRBJ1-1; maybe TRBD1 (5 bases). The CDR3 contains 13 residues. Looked up from germline, CDR1 is MNHNS and CDR2 is SASEGT. V was pared by 10 bases and J by 5 bases, with 17 bases between. DNA of the CDR3: TGTGCCACCACGATCAGGGAGGAAACTGAAGCTTTCTTT. This sequence encodes CATTIREETEAFF.

J is TRBJ2-7 and V is TRBV28, with 7 bases matching TRBD2. Germline V lookup: CDR1 MDHEN, CDR2 SYDVKM. This CDR3 is built from 14 residues. Germline trimming cut 7 bases from V and 3 bases from J; bases unmatched to any gene: 9. The CDR3 DNA is TGTGCCAGCACGAGGGAGGGCCCATACTACGAGCAGTACTTC. This codes for CASTREGPYYEQYF.

This rearrangement joins TRBV28 to TRBJ1-1; TRBD1 aligns across 7 bases. CDR1 is MDHEN, CDR2 SYDVKM, per germline. The CDR3 loop spans 17 amino acids. With V trimmed by 3 bases and J by 0 bases, 10 bases remained unmatched. The DNA of the CDR3 is TGTGCCAGCAGTTTGGACAGGCCCACGGGCATGAACACTGAAGCTTTCTTT. It is translated as CASSLDRPTGMNTEAFF.

The chain links TRBV6-5 to TRBJ1-1; 10 bases line up with TRBD1. The germline V gene has CDR1 MNHEY and CDR2 SVGAGI. The CDR3 totals 15 residues. V shed 5 bases and J 4 bases; nucleotides not matched to a gene: 7. In DNA, the CDR3 is TGTGCCAGCAGTAGTCCGGGACAGGGGCTCACTGAAGCTTTCTTT. Its protein product is CASSSPGQGLTEAFF.

CDR3 coding DNA: TGTGCCAGTAGTCGGTCGTTTAACTATGGCTACACCTTC. The encoded protein is CASSRSFNYGYTF. This chain connects TRBV19 to TRBJ1-2, with no clear D. Germline loops: CDR1 LNHDA, CDR2 SQIVND (reference sequence). V lost 5 bases to trimming and J lost 1 base, with 8 bases between them. CDR3 length: 13 amino acids.

The CDR3 region is CAISGEGNYGYTF. CDR3 sequence (DNA): TGTGCCATCAGTGGTGAGGGTAACTATGGCTACACCTTC. The genes are TRBV10-3 and TRBJ1-2; D gene unclear. The V and J ends lost 4 bases and 1 base respectively, with 7 bases between them. CDR1 and CDR2 (germline): ENHRY, SYGVKD. This CDR3 region has 13 residues.